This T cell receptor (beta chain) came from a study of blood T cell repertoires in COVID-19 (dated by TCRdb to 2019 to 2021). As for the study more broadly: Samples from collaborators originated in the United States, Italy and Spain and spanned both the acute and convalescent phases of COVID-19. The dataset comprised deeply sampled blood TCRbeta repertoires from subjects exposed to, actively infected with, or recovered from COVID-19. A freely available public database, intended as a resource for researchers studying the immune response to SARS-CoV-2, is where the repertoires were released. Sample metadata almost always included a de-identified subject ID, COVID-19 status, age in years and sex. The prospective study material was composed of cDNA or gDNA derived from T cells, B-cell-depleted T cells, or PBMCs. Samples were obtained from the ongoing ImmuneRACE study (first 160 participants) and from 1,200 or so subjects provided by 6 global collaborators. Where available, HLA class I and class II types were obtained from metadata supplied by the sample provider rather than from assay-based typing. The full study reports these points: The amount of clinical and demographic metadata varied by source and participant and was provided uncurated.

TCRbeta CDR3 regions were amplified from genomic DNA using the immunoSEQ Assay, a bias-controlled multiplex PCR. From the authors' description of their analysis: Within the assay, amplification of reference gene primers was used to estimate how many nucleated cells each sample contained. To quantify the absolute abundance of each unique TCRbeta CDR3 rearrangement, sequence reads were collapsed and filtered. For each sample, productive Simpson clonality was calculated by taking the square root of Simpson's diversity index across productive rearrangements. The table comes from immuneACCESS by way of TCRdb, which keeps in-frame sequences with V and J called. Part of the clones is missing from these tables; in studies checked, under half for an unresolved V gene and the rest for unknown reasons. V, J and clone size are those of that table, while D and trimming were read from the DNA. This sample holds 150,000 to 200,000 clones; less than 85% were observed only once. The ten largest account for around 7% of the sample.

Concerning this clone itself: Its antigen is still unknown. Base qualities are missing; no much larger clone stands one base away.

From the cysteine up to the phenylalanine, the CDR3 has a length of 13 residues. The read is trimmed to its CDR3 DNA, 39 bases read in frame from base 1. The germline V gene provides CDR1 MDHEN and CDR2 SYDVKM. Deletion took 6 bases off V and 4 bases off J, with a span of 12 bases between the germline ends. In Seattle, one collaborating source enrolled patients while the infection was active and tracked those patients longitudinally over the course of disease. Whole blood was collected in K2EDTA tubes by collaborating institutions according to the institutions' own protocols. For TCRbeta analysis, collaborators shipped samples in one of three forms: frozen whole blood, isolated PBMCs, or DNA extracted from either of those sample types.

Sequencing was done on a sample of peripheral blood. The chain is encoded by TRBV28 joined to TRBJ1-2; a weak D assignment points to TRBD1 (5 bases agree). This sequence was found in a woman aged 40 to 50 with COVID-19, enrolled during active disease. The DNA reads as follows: TGTGCCAGCAGACCGCAGGGCAGCTATGGCTACACCTTC. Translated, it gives CASRPQGSYGYTF.